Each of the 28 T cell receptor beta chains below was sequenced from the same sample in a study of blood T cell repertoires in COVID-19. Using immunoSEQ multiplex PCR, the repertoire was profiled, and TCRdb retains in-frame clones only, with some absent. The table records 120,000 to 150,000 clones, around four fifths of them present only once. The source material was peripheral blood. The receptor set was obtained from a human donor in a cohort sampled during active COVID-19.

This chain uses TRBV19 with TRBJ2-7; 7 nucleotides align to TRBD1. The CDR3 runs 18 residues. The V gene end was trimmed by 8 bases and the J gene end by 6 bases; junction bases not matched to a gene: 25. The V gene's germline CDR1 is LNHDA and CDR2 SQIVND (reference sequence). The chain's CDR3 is CASGRRSLQGTPVSEQYF. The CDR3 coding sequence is TGTGCCAGTGGTAGAAGATCCCTACAGGGGACCCCTGTTAGCGAGCAGTACTTC.

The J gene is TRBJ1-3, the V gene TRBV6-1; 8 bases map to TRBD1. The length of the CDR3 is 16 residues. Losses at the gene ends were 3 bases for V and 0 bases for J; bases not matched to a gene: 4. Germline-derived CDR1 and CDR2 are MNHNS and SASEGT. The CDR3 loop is CASSELQGASGNTIYF. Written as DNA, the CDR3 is TGTGCCAGCAGTGAGTTGCAGGGGGCCTCTGGAAACACCATATATTTT.

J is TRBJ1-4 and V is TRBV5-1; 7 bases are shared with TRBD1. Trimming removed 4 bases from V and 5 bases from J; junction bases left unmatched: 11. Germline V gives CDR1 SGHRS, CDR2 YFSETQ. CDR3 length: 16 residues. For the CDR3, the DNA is TGCGCCAGCAGCACCTTGGGTGAGGGGGCAAATGAAAAACTGTTTTTT. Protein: CASSTLGEGANEKLFF.

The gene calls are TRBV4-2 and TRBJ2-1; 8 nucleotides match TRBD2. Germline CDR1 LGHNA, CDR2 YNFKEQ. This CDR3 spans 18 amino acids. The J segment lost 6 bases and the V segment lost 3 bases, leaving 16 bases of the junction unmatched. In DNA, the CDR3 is TGTGCCAGCAGCCAGGGTGATGGGCGAGCGGGAGTTGGCAATGAGCAGTTCTTC. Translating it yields CASSQGDGRAGVGNEQFF.

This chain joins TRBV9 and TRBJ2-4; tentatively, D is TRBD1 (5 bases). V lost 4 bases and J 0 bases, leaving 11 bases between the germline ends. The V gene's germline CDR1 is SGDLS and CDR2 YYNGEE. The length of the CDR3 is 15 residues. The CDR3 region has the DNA TGTGCCAGCAGCCCCCTAGGGGTAGCCAAAAACATTCAGTACTTC. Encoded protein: CASSPLGVAKNIQYF.

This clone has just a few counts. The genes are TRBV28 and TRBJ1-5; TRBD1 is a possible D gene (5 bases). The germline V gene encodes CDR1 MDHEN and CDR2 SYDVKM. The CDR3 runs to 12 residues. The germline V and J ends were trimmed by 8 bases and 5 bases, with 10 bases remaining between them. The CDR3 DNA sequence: TGTGCCAGCCGGCCGGGGGATCAGCCCCAGCATTTT. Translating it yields CASRPGDQPQHF. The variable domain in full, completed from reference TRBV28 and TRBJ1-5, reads DVKVTQSSRYLVKRTGEKVFLECVQDMDHENMFWYRQDPGLGLRLIYFSYDVKMKEKGDIPEGYSVSREKKERFSLILESASTNQTSMYLCASRPGDQPQHFGDGTRLSIL.

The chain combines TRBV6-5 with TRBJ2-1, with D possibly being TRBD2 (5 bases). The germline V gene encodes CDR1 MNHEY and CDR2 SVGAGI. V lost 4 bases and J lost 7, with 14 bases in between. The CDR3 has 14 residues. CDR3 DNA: TGTGCCAGCAGTTTACGGGGTACCGGGAATGAGCAGTTCTTC. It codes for CASSLRGTGNEQFF.

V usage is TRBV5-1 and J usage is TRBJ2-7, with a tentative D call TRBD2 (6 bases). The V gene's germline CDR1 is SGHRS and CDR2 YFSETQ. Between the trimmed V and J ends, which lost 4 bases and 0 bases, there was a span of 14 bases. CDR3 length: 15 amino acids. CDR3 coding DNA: TGCGCCAGCAGCCTGGGGGACTTTAGCTCCTACGAGCAGTACTTC. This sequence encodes CASSLGDFSSYEQYF.

Here the CDR3 reads CASSIWGGDTDTQYF. The CDR3 nucleotides are TGTGCCAGTAGTATCTGGGGCGGAGACACAGATACGCAGTATTTT. The rearrangement joins TRBV19 to TRBJ2-3; possibly TRBD1 for D (5 bases). Trimming took 3 bases from V and 2 from J, leaving 12 bases between them. This CDR3 has 15 amino acids. CDR1 and CDR2 (germline): LNHDA, SQIVND (reference sequence).

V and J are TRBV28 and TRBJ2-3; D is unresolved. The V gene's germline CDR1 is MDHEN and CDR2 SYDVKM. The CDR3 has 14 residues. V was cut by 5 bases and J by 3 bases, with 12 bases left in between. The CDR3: CASSLGGATDTQYF. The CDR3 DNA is TGTGCCAGCAGTCTCGGTGGAGCGACAGATACGCAGTATTTT.

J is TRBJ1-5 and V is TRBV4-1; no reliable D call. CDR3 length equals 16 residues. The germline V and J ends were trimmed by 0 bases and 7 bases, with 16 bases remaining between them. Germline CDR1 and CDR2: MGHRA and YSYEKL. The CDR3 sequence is CASSQEQWRVSQPQHF. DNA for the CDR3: TGCGCCAGCAGCCAAGAGCAATGGAGGGTAAGCCAGCCCCAGCATTTT.

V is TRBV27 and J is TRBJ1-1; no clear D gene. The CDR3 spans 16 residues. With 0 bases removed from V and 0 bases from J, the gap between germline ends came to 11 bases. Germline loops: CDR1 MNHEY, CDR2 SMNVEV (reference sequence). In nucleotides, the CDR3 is TGTGCCAGCAGTTTATCCTCCCCAGTGATGAACACTGAAGCTTTCTTT. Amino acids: CASSLSSPVMNTEAFF.

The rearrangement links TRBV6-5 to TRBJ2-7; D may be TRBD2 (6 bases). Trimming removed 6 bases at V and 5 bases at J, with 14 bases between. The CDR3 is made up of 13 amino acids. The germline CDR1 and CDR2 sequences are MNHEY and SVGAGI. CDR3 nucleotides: TGTGCCAGCAGCCCGACGGGGGTCCACGAGCAGTACGTC. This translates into CASSPTGVHEQYV.

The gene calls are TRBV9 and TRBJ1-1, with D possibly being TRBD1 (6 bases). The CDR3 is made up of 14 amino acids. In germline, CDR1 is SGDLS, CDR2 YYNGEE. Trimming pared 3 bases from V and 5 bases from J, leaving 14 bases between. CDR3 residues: CASSGRTGSTEAFF. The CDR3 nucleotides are TGTGCCAGCAGCGGCCGCACAGGGAGTACTGAAGCTTTCTTT.

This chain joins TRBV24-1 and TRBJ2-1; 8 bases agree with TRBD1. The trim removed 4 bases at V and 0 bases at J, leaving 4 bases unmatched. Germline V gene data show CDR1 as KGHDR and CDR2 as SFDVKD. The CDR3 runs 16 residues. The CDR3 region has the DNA TGTGCCACCAGTGACCGGACAGGGCTCTCCTACAATGAGCAGTTCTTC. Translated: CATSDRTGLSYNEQFF.

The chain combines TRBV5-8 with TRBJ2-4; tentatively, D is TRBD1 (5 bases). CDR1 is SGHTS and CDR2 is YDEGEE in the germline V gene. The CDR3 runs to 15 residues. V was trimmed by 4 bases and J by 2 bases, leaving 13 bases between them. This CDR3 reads CASSLSGASKNIQYF. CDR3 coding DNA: TGTGCCAGCAGCCTTTCTGGGGCCTCCAAAAACATTCAGTACTTC. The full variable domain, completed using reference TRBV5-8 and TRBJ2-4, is EAGVTQSPTHLIKTRGQQATLRCSPISGHTSVYWYQQALGLGLQFLLWYDEGEERNRGNFPPRFSGRQFPNYSSELNVNALELEDSALYLCASSLSGASKNIQYFGAGTRLSVL.

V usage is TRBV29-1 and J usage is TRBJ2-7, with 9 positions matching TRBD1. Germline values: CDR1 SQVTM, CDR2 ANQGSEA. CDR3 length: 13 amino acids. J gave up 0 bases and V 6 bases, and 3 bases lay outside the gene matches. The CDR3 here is CSVGTGNSYEQYF. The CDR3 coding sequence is TGCAGCGTGGGGACAGGGAACTCCTACGAGCAGTACTTC.

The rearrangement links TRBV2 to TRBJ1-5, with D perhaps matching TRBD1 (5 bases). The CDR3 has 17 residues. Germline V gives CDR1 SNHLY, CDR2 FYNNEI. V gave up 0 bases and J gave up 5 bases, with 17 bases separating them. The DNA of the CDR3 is TGTGCCAGCAGTGAAGCGCTGGCCCAGGGTGGGGATCAGCCCCAGCATTTT. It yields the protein CASSEALAQGGDQPQHF.

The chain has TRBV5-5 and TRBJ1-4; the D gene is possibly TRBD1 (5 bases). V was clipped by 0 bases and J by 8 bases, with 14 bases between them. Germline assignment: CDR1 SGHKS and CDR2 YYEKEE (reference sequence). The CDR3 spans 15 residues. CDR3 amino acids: CASSLAPTREEKLFF. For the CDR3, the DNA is TGTGCCAGCAGCTTGGCCCCGACCAGGGAAGAAAAACTGTTTTTT.

The CDR3 nucleotides are TGTGCCACCCCTTGCAGGGTCCACCACGCAGATACGCAGTATTTT. Translating it yields CATPCRVHHADTQYF. The chain carries TRBV24-1 and TRBJ2-3; perhaps TRBD1 as D (5 bases). The germline V gene has CDR1 KGHDR and CDR2 SFDVKD. V was pared by 9 bases and J by 4 bases, with 19 bases between. The CDR3 sequence is 15 residues long.

In DNA, the CDR3 is TGCGCCAGCAGCCCACTCACGGGAGGTCGAGAGACCCAGTACTTC. This codes for CASSPLTGGRETQYF. This chain links TRBV5-1 with TRBJ2-5; 7 nucleotides align to TRBD2. V lost 4 bases, J lost 4 bases, and 10 bases stayed unmatched. The germline V gene has CDR1 SGHRS and CDR2 YFSETQ. There are 15 residues in the CDR3.

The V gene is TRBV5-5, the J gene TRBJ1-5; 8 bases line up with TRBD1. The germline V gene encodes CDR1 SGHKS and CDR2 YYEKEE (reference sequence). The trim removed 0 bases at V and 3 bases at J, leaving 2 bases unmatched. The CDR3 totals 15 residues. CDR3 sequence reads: CASSLAGQVNQPQHF. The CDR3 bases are TGTGCCAGCAGCTTGGCGGGACAGGTCAATCAGCCCCAGCATTTT.

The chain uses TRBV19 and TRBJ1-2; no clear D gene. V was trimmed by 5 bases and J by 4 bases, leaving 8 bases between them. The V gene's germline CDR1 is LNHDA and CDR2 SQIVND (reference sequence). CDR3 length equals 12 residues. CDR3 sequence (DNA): TGTGCCAGTAGTGTCTACTCCTATGGCTACACCTTC. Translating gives CASSVYSYGYTF.

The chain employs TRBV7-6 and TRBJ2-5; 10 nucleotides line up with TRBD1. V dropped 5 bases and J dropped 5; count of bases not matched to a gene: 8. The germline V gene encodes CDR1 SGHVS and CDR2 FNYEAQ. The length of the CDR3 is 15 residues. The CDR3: CASSNSGTGVETQYF. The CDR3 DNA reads TGTGCCAGCAGCAACTCCGGGACAGGGGTGGAGACCCAGTACTTC.

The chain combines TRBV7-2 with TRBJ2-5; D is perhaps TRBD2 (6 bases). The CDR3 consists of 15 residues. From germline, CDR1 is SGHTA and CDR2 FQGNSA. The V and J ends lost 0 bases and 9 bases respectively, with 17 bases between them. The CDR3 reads CASSLAWAGSGAQYF. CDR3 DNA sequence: TGTGCCAGCAGCTTAGCATGGGCAGGGTCGGGGGCCCAGTACTTC.

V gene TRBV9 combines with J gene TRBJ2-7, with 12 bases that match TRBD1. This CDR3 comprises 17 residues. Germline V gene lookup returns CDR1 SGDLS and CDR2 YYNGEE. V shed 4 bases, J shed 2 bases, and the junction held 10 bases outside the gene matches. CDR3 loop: CASSLRPGQGAPYEQYF. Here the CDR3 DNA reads TGTGCCAGCAGCCTACGCCCGGGACAGGGGGCTCCCTACGAGCAGTACTTC.

CDR3 nucleotide sequence: TGTGCCTGGAGTGGTAATAGCGGGTCCAAAAACATTCAGTACTTC. Translation: CAWSGNSGSKNIQYF. The rearrangement links TRBV30 to TRBJ2-4, with 7 bases aligning to TRBD2. Germline trimming cut 1 base from V and 2 bases from J; bases unmatched to any gene: 5. From germline, CDR1 is GTSNPN and CDR2 SVGIG (reference sequence). The CDR3 runs 15 residues.

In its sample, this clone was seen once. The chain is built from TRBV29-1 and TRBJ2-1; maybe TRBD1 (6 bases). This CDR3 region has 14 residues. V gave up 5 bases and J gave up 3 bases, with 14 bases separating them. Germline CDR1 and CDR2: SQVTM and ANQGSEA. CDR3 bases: TGCAGCGTTAGGGGACAAACGGACTACAATGAGCAGTTCTTC. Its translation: CSVRGQTDYNEQFF.